These T cell receptor beta chains were read from a single sample in a study of siplizumab effects on memory and regulatory T cells. TCRdb's table, derived via immunoSEQ multiplex PCR, lists solely in-frame clones and lacks some. Of about 100,000 clones detected, 94% appear once; the ten largest clones hold 1% to 1.5%. The sample taken for sequencing was non-Treg CD4+ T cells sorted from blood. The origin of the receptors is a human donor in good health. The CDR3 runs from the conserved cysteine through the conserved F or W.

CDR3 protein: CASSLARQGGSYNEQFF; J gene: TRBJ2-1; V gene: TRBV5-4
CDR3 protein: CASSPRWDTTNEKLFF; J gene: TRBJ1-4; V gene: TRBV18
CDR3 protein: CASSSPQSRDPPGKLFF; J gene: TRBJ1-4; V gene: TRBV7-9
CDR3 protein: CASSYGATSTDTQYF; J gene: TRBJ2-3; V gene: TRBV5-6
CDR3 protein: CASSAGTSGTNEQFF; J gene: TRBJ2-1; V gene: TRBV9
CDR3 protein: CASSFEPGQVIGQYF; J gene: TRBJ2-7; V gene: TRBV5-1
CDR3 protein: CASSEEGRVSDEQFF; J gene: TRBJ2-1; V gene: TRBV6-4
CDR3 protein: CASSLVLAGVEQFF; J gene: TRBJ2-1; V gene: TRBV7-2
CDR3 protein: CASRYLEGVSAFF; J gene: TRBJ1-1; V gene: TRBV7-9
CDR3 protein: CASSSTLGWVYNEQFF; J gene: TRBJ2-1; V gene: TRBV7-9
CDR3 protein: CASSLNARGDTQYF; J gene: TRBJ2-3; V gene: TRBV7-3
CDR3 protein: CASSPGQSNQPQHF; J gene: TRBJ1-5; V gene: TRBV18
CDR3 protein: CASSEKQGWMAGTDTQYF; J gene: TRBJ2-3; V gene: TRBV6-1
CDR3 protein: CASSLASEPGNTIYF; J gene: TRBJ1-3; V gene: TRBV5-1
CDR3 protein: CASSTQAGVVYEQYF; J gene: TRBJ2-7; V gene: TRBV19
CDR3 protein: CASSITVGSYNEQFF; J gene: TRBJ2-1; V gene: TRBV7-3
CDR3 protein: CASSKAYGVRGHAGELFF; J gene: TRBJ2-2; V gene: TRBV21-1
CDR3 protein: CAIRGDRGNTEAFF; J gene: TRBJ1-1; V gene: TRBV10-3
CDR3 protein: CASSQEVSTNYGYTF; J gene: TRBJ1-2; V gene: TRBV4-1
CDR3 protein: CASSPDRDTYEQYF; J gene: TRBJ2-7; V gene: TRBV27